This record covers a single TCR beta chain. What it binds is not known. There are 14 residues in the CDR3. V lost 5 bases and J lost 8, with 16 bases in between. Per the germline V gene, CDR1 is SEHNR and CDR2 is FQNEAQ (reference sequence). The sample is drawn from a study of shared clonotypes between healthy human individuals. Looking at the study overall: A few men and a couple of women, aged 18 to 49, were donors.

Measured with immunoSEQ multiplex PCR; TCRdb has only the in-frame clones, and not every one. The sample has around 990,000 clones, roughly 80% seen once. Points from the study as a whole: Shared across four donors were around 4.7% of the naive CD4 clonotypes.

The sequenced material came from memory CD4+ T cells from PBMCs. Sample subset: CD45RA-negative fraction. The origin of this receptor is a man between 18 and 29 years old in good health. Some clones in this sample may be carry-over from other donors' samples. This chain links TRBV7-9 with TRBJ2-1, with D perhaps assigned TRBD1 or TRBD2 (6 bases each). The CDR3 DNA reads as TGTGCCAGCAGCCGCGAGGGGGGTATCTATGAGCAGTTCTTC. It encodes CASSREGGIYEQFF.